This entry lists 17 T cell receptor beta chains sequenced from one sample in a study of naive and memory T cell subsets. Ligated cDNA underwent four rounds of PCR with nested alpha and beta constant region primers and SP2. MiXCR was run by TCRdb on the 5' RACE reads, yielding one entry per CDR3 protein. Among 55,000 to 70,000 distinct CDR3 sequences listed, roughly 6.7% were seen once. The library had UMIs added by 3' ligation of an oligonucleotide to TCR cDNA. The receptors come from a male donor in good health.

This clonotype was recorded many times. The chain carries TRBV30 and TRBJ2-1; D remains ambiguous. The V end lost 0 bases, the J end lost 2 bases, and 11 bases lay between the germline ends. The length of the CDR3 is 15 residues. CDR1 and CDR2 from the germline V gene are GTSNPN and SVGIG (reference sequence). The CDR3 here is CAWSVRVTTYNEQFF. The CDR3 DNA reads TGTGCCTGGAGTGTACGGGTTACCACCTACAATGAGCAGTTCTTC.

The V call is TRBV11-2, the J call TRBJ2-3; 9 positions match TRBD1. CDR1 and CDR2 (germline): SGHAT, FQNNGV. Germline trimming cut 5 bases from V and 2 bases from J; bases unmatched to any gene: 8. CDR3 length: 16 amino acids. The CDR3 region is CASSRTGTGLTDTQYF. CDR3 nucleotides: TGTGCCAGCAGCCGCACCGGGACAGGGCTCACAGATACGCAGTATTTT.

This clonotype was seen ten or more times. The genes are TRBV7-2 and TRBJ2-3; TRBD1 is a possible D gene (5 bases). V lost 3 bases, J lost 8 bases, and 15 bases lay in between. Germline V CDR1 and CDR2: SGHTA, FQGNSA. The CDR3 covers 14 residues. The CDR3 DNA reads as TGTGCCAGCAGCTTTGCCGCAAGGGGTGGTACGCAGTATTTT. Translation: CASSFAARGGTQYF.

The rearrangement joins TRBV20-1 to TRBJ2-7, with D tentatively TRBD1 or TRBD2 (6 bases each). The CDR3 spans 13 residues. V lost 3 bases and J lost 3, with 12 bases in between. Germline lookup yields CDR1 DFQATT and CDR2 SNEGSKA (reference sequence). The DNA for the CDR3 is TGCAGTGCTAGCGGGGGCTCGAACTACGAGCAGTACTTC. The encoded protein is CSASGGSNYEQYF.

The chain links TRBV29-1 to TRBJ2-1; D is perhaps TRBD1 (5 bases). The CDR3 length is 16 residues. Germline-derived CDR1 and CDR2 are SQVTM and ANQGSEA. Trimming pared 7 bases from V and 0 bases from J, leaving 19 bases between. The CDR3 protein is CSAPNFLDSSYNEQFF. The CDR3 bases are TGCAGCGCCCCCAATTTTCTTGACAGCTCCTACAATGAGCAGTTCTTC.

This clonotype was seen many times. The chain has TRBV9 and TRBJ2-1, with 7 nucleotides matching TRBD1. With 4 bases clipped from V and 2 bases from J, the junction kept 3 bases outside the gene matches. This CDR3 contains 14 residues. From germline, CDR1 is SGDLS and CDR2 YYNGEE. CDR3 loop: CASSIGQAYNEQFF. The CDR3 nucleotides are TGTGCCAGCAGCATTGGACAGGCCTACAATGAGCAGTTCTTC.

The rearrangement joins TRBV18 to TRBJ2-7; D is perhaps TRBD1 (6 bases). The germline V gene has CDR1 KGHSH and CDR2 LQKENI. The CDR3 totals 16 residues. The V and J ends lost 1 base and 0 bases respectively, with 13 bases between them. CDR3 DNA: TGTGCCAGCTCACCACAGGGGACATACAACTCCTACGAGCAGTACTTC. Its translation: CASSPQGTYNSYEQYF.

V gene TRBV3-1 combines with J gene TRBJ2-1; maybe TRBD2 (5 bases). This CDR3 is built from 18 residues. Germline lookup yields CDR1 LGHDT and CDR2 YNNKEL (reference sequence). Trimming took 1 base from V and 3 from J, leaving 19 bases between them. DNA for the CDR3: TGTGCCAGCAGCCAAGGAGCGAATGGTAAACTAGTCTACAATGAGCAGTTCTTC. Translating gives CASSQGANGKLVYNEQFF.

V and J are TRBV29-1 and TRBJ2-2; possible D gene TRBD2, 6 bases. The V gene lost 1 base and the J gene lost 7 bases, with 16 bases spanning the gap. The CDR3 has 15 residues. The germline V gene encodes CDR1 SQVTM and CDR2 ANQGSEA. The CDR3 loop is CSVEVGGVYNGELFF. In nucleotides, the CDR3 is TGCAGCGTTGAAGTCGGGGGAGTGTACAACGGGGAGCTGTTTTTT.

This clonotype was seen at least ten times. V gene TRBV6-2 or TRBV6-3 combines with J gene TRBJ2-7, with D possibly TRBD2 on 6 matching bases. The CDR3 extends over 14 amino acids. Trimming cost V 6 bases and J 5 bases, with 17 bases left between them. Germline lookup yields CDR1 MNHEY and CDR2 SVGEGT. CDR3 loop: CASRDGGRRDEQYF. The DNA for the CDR3 is TGTGCCAGCAGAGACGGGGGTCGAAGAGACGAGCAGTACTTC.

By share, this clonotype ranks as medium-sized (0.01 to 0.1%). The chain has TRBV5-5 and TRBJ2-5; D gene uncertain. Trimming pared 2 bases from V and 10 bases from J, leaving 9 bases between. CDR1 is SGHKS, CDR2 YYEKEE, per germline (reference sequence). This CDR3 comprises 11 residues. The CDR3 reads CASSFLYGQYF. The DNA for the CDR3 is TGTGCCAGCAGCTTTTTATACGGCCAGTACTTC.

The chain joins TRBV6-6 to TRBJ2-1; 7 bases agree with TRBD2. The CDR3 contains 12 residues. V lost 5 bases to trimming and J lost 9 bases; unmatched junction nucleotides: 4. CDR1 is MNHNY and CDR2 is SVGAGI in the germline V gene (reference sequence). CDR3 sequence (DNA): TGTGCCAGCAGTCCGACTAGCAGTGAGCAGTTCTTC. Amino acids: CASSPTSSEQFF.

This clonotype was seen repeatedly, ten times or more. The chain carries TRBV15 and TRBJ2-7; D is unresolved. The CDR3 is 12 residues long. Trimming pared 8 bases from V and 4 bases from J, leaving 12 bases between. Germline V gene data show CDR1 as LNHNV and CDR2 as YYDKDF (reference sequence). The DNA of the CDR3 is TGTGCCACCGCGGCAGACCCGTACGAGCAGTACTTC. This gives the protein CATAADPYEQYF.

This clonotype was detected many times. The V call is TRBV6-6, the J call TRBJ2-1; D gene ambiguous. Looked up from germline, CDR1 is MNHNY and CDR2 is SVGAGI (reference sequence). The CDR3 is made up of 14 amino acids. The V gene lost 2 bases and the J gene lost 9 bases, with 14 bases spanning the gap. CDR3 region: CASSYAPRIGEQFF. The DNA of the CDR3 is TGTGCCAGCAGTTACGCTCCTCGGATTGGTGAGCAGTTCTTC.

Many counts were recorded for this clonotype. This chain uses TRBV20-1 with TRBJ1-5; D is unresolved. The germline V gene has CDR1 DFQATT and CDR2 SNEGSKA (reference sequence). Trimming stripped 2 bases from V and 0 bases from J, with 5 bases between. The CDR3 consists of 13 residues. CDR3 sequence (DNA): TGCAGTGCTAGATCAGTTAGCAATCAGCCCCAGCATTTT. It translates to CSARSVSNQPQHF.

This clonotype has at least ten counts. V usage is TRBV6-6 and J usage is TRBJ1-2; D gene uncertain. Trimming stripped 0 bases from V and 1 base from J, with 9 bases between. Germline CDR1 and CDR2: MNHNY and SVGAGI (reference sequence). The CDR3 spans 15 residues. The CDR3 protein is CASSYSVGSNYGYTF. The CDR3 DNA is TGTGCCAGCAGTTACTCGGTGGGCAGTAACTATGGCTACACCTTC.

V is TRBV6-6 and J is TRBJ1-1, with D unclear. The CDR3 is 12 amino acids. In germline, CDR1 is MNHNY, CDR2 SVGAGI (reference sequence). V shed 10 bases and J shed 5 bases, with 14 bases lying between them. The CDR3 loop reads CATLRIGTEAFF. In DNA form, the CDR3 reads TGTGCCACCCTTCGTATCGGGACTGAAGCTTTCTTT.